This section outlines one TCR beta chain sequence together with its context. Its antigen is as yet unknown. These data originate in a study of monozygotic twins with inflammatory bowel disease. Germline CDR1 is SNHLY and CDR2 is FYNNEI. This CDR3 region has 12 residues. Study-level results: Discordant twins had repertoire similarity that did not differ from that of concordant twins, possibly from limited power. Reduced clonotype sharing with other individuals was observed in IBD patients relative to healthy twins, especially with disease activity.

In eight separate reactions per sample, cDNA was generated. During cDNA synthesis, UMIs that each contained a 6-nucleotide sample barcode were added by means of template switching. Using the 5' RACE reads, TCRdb records one entry per CDR3 protein without DNA. The sample data list around 410,000 distinct CDR3 sequences. The V and J genes are TRBV2 and TRBJ1-2; no DNA is available, so the TRBD1 call from TCRdb remains unchecked. The sequence was obtained from a human donor with ulcerative colitis or Crohn's disease, or a healthy co-twin of an affected twin (not recorded which). Sequencing was done on a sample of blood. The CDR3 reads CASMRQSNGYTF.